The next 27 T cell receptor beta chains were all read from a single sample in a study of control samples from healthy donors and cancer patients. Produced via immunoSEQ multiplex PCR; TCRdb's table is partial and in-frame only. The table has 130,000 to 150,000 clones, about 93% seen once. Sequenced material: PBMCs. Receptors originate from a man aged 60 to 69 with colorectal cancer.

V and J are TRBV7-6 and TRBJ2-7, with 9 bases matching TRBD2. With 5 bases clipped from V and 3 bases from J, the junction kept 2 bases outside the gene matches. CDR1 is SGHVS and CDR2 is FNYEAQ in the germline V gene. CDR3 length equals 13 residues. The chain's CDR3 is CASSRGGVYEQYF. The CDR3 region has the DNA TGTGCCAGCAGCCGCGGGGGGGTCTACGAGCAGTACTTC.

The chain joins TRBV12-3 or TRBV12-4 to TRBJ2-5; D is undetermined. V was pared by 5 bases and J by 7 bases, with 11 bases between. The CDR3 runs to 12 residues. CDR3 residues: CASSPGSRTQYF. CDR3 in DNA: TGTGCCAGCAGTCCCGGATCGAGGACCCAGTACTTC.

The genes are TRBV28 and TRBJ1-5; 7 bases match TRBD1. Per germline, CDR1 MDHEN and CDR2 SYDVKM. The CDR3 has 15 amino acids. Trimming took 6 bases from V and 3 from J; bases not matched to a gene: 8. The CDR3 sequence is CASRLGGSINQPQHF. CDR3 DNA: TGTGCCAGCAGACTAGGGGGCTCGATCAATCAGCCCCAGCATTTT.

The chain couples TRBV7-2 to TRBJ1-2, with D perhaps TRBD1 (6 bases). Trimming removed 2 bases at V and 5 bases at J, with 12 bases between. CDR1 SGHTA and CDR2 FQGNSA come from the germline V gene. This CDR3 is 14 amino acids long. The CDR3 DNA reads TGTGCCAGCAGCTTAATAGGGGGACAATATGGCTACACCTTC. It encodes CASSLIGGQYGYTF. Combining the CDR3 with reference TRBV7-2 and TRBJ1-2 gives the whole variable domain GAGVSQSPSNKVTEKGKDVELRCDPISGHTALYWYRQSLGQGLEFLIYFQGNSAPDKSGLPSDRFSAERTGGSVSTLTIQRTQQEDSAVYLCASSLIGGQYGYTFGSGTRLTVV.

This chain uses TRBV19 with TRBJ1-1, with D hard to call. Germline assignment: CDR1 LNHDA and CDR2 SQIVND (reference sequence). Trimming removed 4 bases at V and 0 bases at J, with 9 bases between. CDR3 length equals 14 residues. CDR3 bases: TGTGCCAGTAGTACCTACAGTATGAACACTGAAGCTTTCTTT. Its protein is CASSTYSMNTEAFF. The full variable domain, rest sourced from reference TRBV19 and TRBJ1-1, is DGGITQSPKYLFRKEGQNVTLSCEQNLNHDAMYWYRQDPGQGLRLIYYSQIVNDFQKGDIAEGYSVSREKKESFPLTVTSAQKNPTAFYLCASSTYSMNTEAFFGQGTRLTVV.

V usage is TRBV5-4 and J usage is TRBJ2-7; 7 positions agree with TRBD2. CDR3 length: 13 residues. Per germline, CDR1 SGHNT and CDR2 YYREEE (reference sequence). Trimming removed 2 bases from V and 4 bases from J; junction bases left unmatched: 3. The chain's CDR3 is CASSFGSGYEQYF. The CDR3 region has the DNA TGTGCCAGCAGCTTTGGTAGCGGGTACGAGCAGTACTTC.

This chain links TRBV24-1 with TRBJ2-2, with TRBD2 matching 10 bases. In germline, CDR1 is KGHDR, CDR2 SFDVKD. The CDR3 spans 15 residues. J gave up 6 bases and V 5 bases, and 5 bases lay outside the gene matches. CDR3 sequence: CATSASGGRAGELFF. Written as DNA, the CDR3 is TGTGCCACCAGTGCTAGCGGGGGAAGGGCCGGGGAGCTGTTTTTT.

This clone was seen just once. The V and J genes are TRBV6-6 and TRBJ1-2; 9 bases fit TRBD1. CDR1 MNHNY and CDR2 SVGAGI come from the germline V gene (reference sequence). Losses at the gene ends were 8 bases for V and 6 bases for J; bases not matched to a gene: 13. The length of the CDR3 is 15 residues. The CDR3 loop reads CASSRTGGEGDGYTF. The CDR3 DNA sequence: TGTGCCAGCTCCCGTACAGGGGGCGAGGGGGATGGCTACACCTTC.

This clone was picked up one time. This chain connects TRBV27 to TRBJ1-5; D might be TRBD1 (5 bases). With 5 bases removed from V and 2 bases from J, the gap between germline ends came to 13 bases. Looked up from germline, CDR1 is MNHEY and CDR2 is SMNVEV (reference sequence). The CDR3 is 15 residues long. The DNA of the CDR3 is TGTGCCAGCAGTCAGATGGGGGTGGGCAATCAGCCCCAGCATTTT. Protein product: CASSQMGVGNQPQHF.

V is TRBV4-3 and J is TRBJ1-1, with 7 nucleotides matching TRBD1. In germline, CDR1 is LGHNA, CDR2 YSLEER. V trimming: 0 bases; J trimming: 10 bases; junction bases outside the gene matches: 11. This CDR3 is built from 15 residues. This CDR3 is CASSQEGGTPGGAFF. The CDR3 DNA sequence: TGCGCCAGCAGCCAAGAGGGCGGAACCCCAGGGGGAGCTTTCTTT.

A single count supports this clone. The chain combines TRBV11-2 with TRBJ2-3; D is uncertain. The germline V gene encodes CDR1 SGHAT and CDR2 FQNNGV. The V end was cut by 0 bases, the J end by 2 bases, with 9 bases between. The CDR3 contains 15 residues. The CDR3 DNA sequence: TGTGCCAGCAGCTTAGATGAGACCATCACAGATACGCAGTATTTT. Residues: CASSLDETITDTQYF.

The genes are TRBV19 and TRBJ2-4; D not resolved. Germline CDR1 is LNHDA and CDR2 is SQIVND (reference sequence). V gave up 1 base and J gave up 6 bases, with 7 bases separating them. The CDR3 covers 13 residues. Here the CDR3 DNA reads TGTGCCAGTAGTATAGTTGGTGGAAACATTCAGTACTTC. It encodes CASSIVGGNIQYF. Complete variable domain (other parts from reference TRBV19 and TRBJ2-4): DGGITQSPKYLFRKEGQNVTLSCEQNLNHDAMYWYRQDPGQGLRLIYYSQIVNDFQKGDIAEGYSVSREKKESFPLTVTSAQKNPTAFYLCASSIVGGNIQYFGAGTRLSVL.

The gene calls are TRBV5-1 and TRBJ2-3, with D hard to call. Between the trimmed V and J ends, which lost 4 bases and 2 bases, there was a span of 11 bases. This CDR3 is built from 14 residues. Germline values: CDR1 SGHRS, CDR2 YFSETQ. CDR3 region: CASSIGTTTDTQYF. The CDR3 nucleotides are TGCGCCAGCAGCATAGGTACTACCACAGATACGCAGTATTTT.

The chain joins TRBV29-1 to TRBJ2-7, with D perhaps given as TRBD1 or TRBD2 (6 bases each). This CDR3 contains 12 residues. Germline V lookup: CDR1 SQVTM, CDR2 ANQGSEA. V lost 3 bases, J lost 3 bases, and 9 bases lay in between. In DNA form, the CDR3 reads TGCAGCGTTGAGGAGGGGGGCTACGAGCAGTACTTC. Residues: CSVEEGGYEQYF.

The V gene is TRBV11-2, the J gene TRBJ1-2; D ambiguous. The CDR3 totals 13 residues. The ends were cut back, 0 bases at V and 4 bases at J, with 6 bases in the middle. Germline CDR1 is SGHAT and CDR2 is FQNNGV. CDR3 DNA sequence: TGTGCCAGCAGCTTAGAAGAGGGCTATGGCTACACCTTC. This encodes CASSLEEGYGYTF.

The chain couples TRBV24-1 to TRBJ2-5; D remains ambiguous. The germline V and J ends were trimmed by 5 bases and 1 base, with 13 bases remaining between them. Germline assignment: CDR1 KGHDR and CDR2 SFDVKD. This CDR3 spans 15 amino acids. This CDR3 reads CATSVGREFQETQYF. The CDR3, as DNA: TGTGCCACCAGTGTGGGCAGAGAATTCCAAGAGACCCAGTACTTC.

V usage is TRBV4-1 and J usage is TRBJ2-6; D is undetermined. V dropped 2 bases and J dropped 1 base, with 9 bases sitting between them. This CDR3 has 16 amino acids. CDR1 is MGHRA, CDR2 YSYEKL, per germline. The CDR3 DNA follows: TGCGCCAGCAGCCAATGGTTCGGGTCTGGGGCCAACGTCCTGACTTTC. Its translation is CASSQWFGSGANVLTF.

This sequence joins TRBV5-1 and TRBJ2-7, with 9 positions matching TRBD2. From germline, CDR1 is SGHRS and CDR2 YFSETQ. Trimming took 0 bases from V and 6 from J; bases not matched to a gene: 1. The CDR3 contains 13 residues. The DNA of the CDR3 is TGCGCCAGCAGCTTGGGACTAGCGGTCGAGCAGTACTTC. It is translated as CASSLGLAVEQYF.

The chain is built from TRBV6-6 and TRBJ1-6; 7 positions match TRBD1. CDR3 size: 15 residues. Germline CDR1 MNHNY, CDR2 SVGAGI (reference sequence). After removal of 6 bases from V and 9 bases from J, the junction contained 11 bases not matched to a gene. CDR3 bases: TGTGCCAGCAGGAGTCCAGGGGGAAGGGGTTCACCCCTCCACTTT. Residues: CASRSPGGRGSPLHF.

The chain has TRBV19 and TRBJ1-5; D not certain. The germline CDR1 and CDR2 sequences are LNHDA and SQIVND (reference sequence). The CDR3 extends over 14 amino acids. V lost 7 bases and J lost 3, with 13 bases in between. CDR3 coding DNA: TGTGCCAGTAATGAAAAGAGTACCAATCAGCCCCAGCATTTT. Protein sequence: CASNEKSTNQPQHF.

The chain combines TRBV10-3 with TRBJ2-1; 12 bases align to TRBD1. CDR3 length: 14 amino acids. The J segment lost 9 bases and the V segment lost 6 bases, leaving 6 bases of the junction unmatched. Germline-derived CDR1 and CDR2 are ENHRY and SYGVKD. DNA for the CDR3: TGTGCCATCAGCGCGGGACAGGGGGCGGTTGAGCAGTTCTTC. The encoded protein is CAISAGQGAVEQFF.

The chain is built from TRBV6-6 and TRBJ2-7, with 8 bases lining up with TRBD2. This CDR3 contains 14 residues. The germline CDR1 and CDR2 sequences are MNHNY and SVGAGI (reference sequence). The V and J ends lost 7 bases and 4 bases, in that order; junction bases with no gene match: 9. The CDR3 reads CASNSASGLYEQYF. The CDR3 DNA follows: TGTGCCAGCAACTCGGCTAGCGGGTTGTACGAGCAGTACTTC.

The chain links TRBV9 to TRBJ2-2; 8 bases align to TRBD2. J lost 3 bases, V lost 2 bases, and 3 bases had no gene match. Germline V gene lookup returns CDR1 SGDLS and CDR2 YYNGEE. The CDR3 is 15 residues long. CDR3 sequence: CASSVTGGYTGELFF. CDR3 nucleotides: TGTGCCAGCAGCGTGACGGGGGGGTACACCGGGGAGCTGTTTTTT.

V gene TRBV30 combines with J gene TRBJ1-2; TRBD1 is a possible D gene (6 bases). CDR1 is GTSNPN, CDR2 SVGIG, per germline (reference sequence). V was shortened by 2 bases and J by 3 bases, with 13 bases between the two germline ends. This CDR3 comprises 14 residues. The CDR3 DNA sequence: TGTGCCTGGAGTACCCGAGGACAGCACTATGGCTACACCTTC. Its protein product is CAWSTRGQHYGYTF.

V is TRBV28 and J is TRBJ1-3, with 11 bases fitting TRBD1. The germline CDR1 and CDR2 sequences are MDHEN and SYDVKM. The CDR3 has 14 amino acids. Trimming removed 4 bases from V and 9 bases from J; junction bases left unmatched: 5. This chain's CDR3 is CASSSGTGGTTIYF. CDR3 DNA sequence: TGTGCCAGCAGTTCTGGGACAGGGGGTACCACCATATATTTT.

This chain connects TRBV18 to TRBJ2-3, with TRBD2 as a possible D gene (5 bases). V lost 5 bases and J lost 5, with 20 bases in between. CDR1 and CDR2 (germline): KGHSH, LQKENI. The length of the CDR3 is 16 residues. CDR3 in DNA: TGTGCCAGCTCATCAAATCTAGCTACGGCTCAAGATACGCAGTATTTT. Residues: CASSSNLATAQDTQYF. Full variable domain (outside the CDR3, taken from reference TRBV18 and TRBJ2-3): NAGVMQNPRHLVRRRGQEARLRCSPMKGHSHVYWYRQLPEEGLKFMVYLQKENIIDESGMPKERFSAEFPKEGPSILRIQQVVRGDSAAYFCASSSNLATAQDTQYFGPGTRLTVL.

The genes are TRBV9 and TRBJ2-3; either TRBD1 or TRBD2 may fit D (5 bases each). Germline CDR1 reads SGDLS; CDR2 reads YYNGEE. With 3 bases removed from V and 0 bases from J, the gap between germline ends came to 8 bases. The CDR3 has 14 residues. CDR3 bases: TGTGCCAGCAGCGCCTGGGACAGCACAGATACGCAGTATTTT. It translates to CASSAWDSTDTQYF. Full variable domain (remainder filled in from reference TRBV9 and TRBJ2-3): DSGVTQTPKHLITATGQRVTLRCSPRSGDLSVYWYQQSLDQGLQFLIQYYNGEERAKGNILERFSAQQFPDLHSELNLSSLELGDSALYFCASSAWDSTDTQYFGPGTRLTVL.